What follows are 12 T cell receptor beta chains derived from one specimen sequenced in a study of T cell repertoires in cytomegalovirus infection. TCRdb processed the reads anew with MiXCR; each CDR3 protein has one entry. Of 250,000 or so distinct CDR3 sequences listed, roughly 9.1% are singletons. The specimen sequenced was PBMCs. Source of these receptors: a human donor in good health (CMV status not recorded). Some clones in this sample may be carry-over from other donors' samples.

This clonotype was recorded many times. This chain joins TRBV19 and TRBJ1-5; 9 bases match TRBD1. J lost 3 bases, V lost 8 bases, and 2 bases had no gene match. The CDR3 spans 13 residues. Germline V CDR1 and CDR2: LNHDA, SQIVND (reference sequence). The CDR3 here is CASGQGFNQPQHF. The CDR3 DNA reads as TGTGCCAGTGGACAGGGGTTCAATCAGCCCCAGCATTTT.

The chain has TRBV19 and TRBJ1-5; TRBD1 is a possible D gene (6 bases). The CDR3 consists of 16 residues. V lost 4 bases and J 7 bases, leaving 20 bases between the germline ends. Germline values: CDR1 LNHDA, CDR2 SQIVND (reference sequence). In DNA form, the CDR3 reads TGTGCCAGTAGTACCGCGGACAGTACTAGGAGACAGCCCCAGCATTTT. Amino acids: CASSTADSTRRQPQHF.

The V gene is TRBV20-1, the J gene TRBJ2-5; possibly TRBD1 for D (5 bases). Germline values: CDR1 DFQATT, CDR2 SNEGSKA (reference sequence). The CDR3 has 13 amino acids. The germline V and J ends were trimmed by 0 bases and 5 bases, with 10 bases remaining between them. CDR3 residues: CSARDSPGETQYF. The CDR3 coding sequence is TGCAGTGCTAGAGACTCTCCAGGGGAGACCCAGTACTTC.

In regard to this clonotype: This may arise from a read error, as a much more abundant clone is one base away. The genes are TRBV20-1 and TRBJ1-2; 8 nucleotides align to TRBD1. V lost 6 bases to trimming and J lost 8 bases; unmatched junction nucleotides: 11. The CDR3 runs to 13 residues. Germline CDR1 is DFQATT and CDR2 is SNEGSKA (reference sequence). For the CDR3, the DNA is TGCAGTGCCTGTGGACAGGGAACGCTCGGCTACACCTTC. Its translation is CSACGQGTLGYTF.

This clonotype was picked up many times. The chain combines TRBV7-6 with TRBJ1-1, with 7 bases matching TRBD1. Unmatched junction bases numbered 7, after V lost 4 bases and J lost 11 bases. Germline V lookup: CDR1 SGHVS, CDR2 FNYEAQ. This CDR3 is built from 12 residues. In DNA, the CDR3 is TGTGCCAGCAGCTCCGACAGGGTGTTTGCTTTCTTT. It yields the protein CASSSDRVFAFF.

J is TRBJ1-1 and V is TRBV14, with D possibly matching TRBD1 (5 bases). Germline CDR1 reads SGHDN; CDR2 reads FVKESK. The CDR3 loop spans 15 amino acids. With 1 base removed from V and 1 base from J, the gap between germline ends came to 10 bases. CDR3 amino acids: CASSQAYGTNTEAFF. The CDR3 DNA reads TGTGCCAGCAGCCAAGCTTACGGGACGAACACTGAAGCTTTCTTT.

The chain has TRBV27 and TRBJ2-4, with D perhaps TRBD1 (5 bases). CDR3 length: 14 residues. CDR1 and CDR2 (germline): MNHEY, SMNVEV (reference sequence). V gave up 4 bases and J gave up 2 bases, with 9 bases separating them. CDR3 sequence reads: CASSSRATKNIQYF. The CDR3 bases are TGTGCCAGCAGTTCCAGGGCAACCAAAAACATTCAGTACTTC.

This clonotype was counted many times. The chain carries TRBV6-6 and TRBJ1-3; D is uncertain. CDR1 and CDR2 (germline): MNHNY, SVGAGI (reference sequence). CDR3 size: 17 residues. Trimming pared 6 bases from V and 3 bases from J, leaving 21 bases between. CDR3 region: CASRRMGIPLDGNTIYF. CDR3 nucleotide sequence: TGTGCCAGCAGGAGAATGGGGATCCCACTGGATGGAAACACCATATATTTT.

The chain has TRBV7-8 and TRBJ2-1, with D maybe TRBD2 (6 bases). Germline lookup yields CDR1 SGHVS and CDR2 FQNEAQ. This CDR3 has 16 residues. V was trimmed by 4 bases and J by 3 bases, leaving 16 bases between them. The CDR3 DNA reads TGTGCCAGCAGCTACCTACGGGGGATTATCTACAATGAGCAGTTCTTC. Translated, it gives CASSYLRGIIYNEQFF. Full variable domain (rest looked up from reference TRBV7-8 and TRBJ2-1): GAGVSQSPRYKVAKRGQDVALRCDPISGHVSLFWYQQALGQGPEFLTYFQNEAQLDKSGLPSDRFFAERPEGSVSTLKIQRTQQEDSAVYLCASSYLRGIIYNEQFFGPGTRLTVL.

This clonotype was counted many times. J is TRBJ2-1 and V is TRBV9, with a weak D call TRBD2 (7 bases). This CDR3 has 17 amino acids. Germline V gene sequence: CDR1 SGDLS, CDR2 YYNGEE. V lost 4 bases to trimming and J lost 3 bases, with 20 bases between them. The CDR3 DNA sequence: TGTGCCAGCAGCCCGGGGGGCGGGGGAGCGAACTACAATGAGCAGTTCTTC. Protein sequence: CASSPGGGGANYNEQFF.

The V gene is TRBV20-1, the J gene TRBJ2-5; TRBD2 agrees at 8 bases. The J segment lost 5 bases and the V segment lost 6 bases, leaving 11 bases of the junction unmatched. The length of the CDR3 is 14 residues. Germline V gene sequence: CDR1 DFQATT, CDR2 SNEGSKA (reference sequence). CDR3 sequence reads: CSAPIGGGSETQYF. For the CDR3, the DNA is TGCAGTGCGCCAATCGGGGGGGGATCGGAGACCCAGTACTTC.

This clonotype has a count of ten or more. The genes are TRBV7-2 and TRBJ2-3; TRBD2 agrees at 9 bases. Germline CDR1 reads SGHTA; CDR2 reads FQGNSA. This CDR3 has 17 residues. Trimming at V came to 3 bases and at J to 4 bases, leaving 11 bases not matched to a gene. Here the CDR3 reads CASSFPRGSGGSDTQYF. CDR3 DNA sequence: TGTGCCAGCAGCTTCCCCCGGGGTAGCGGGGGCTCAGATACGCAGTATTTT.